A single sample is the source of the 16 T cell receptor beta chains below, sequenced in a study of cytomegalovirus exposure and HLA in healthy donors. A multiplex PCR was run with 60 Vbeta primers and 13 Jbeta primers. Assay used: immunoSEQ multiplex PCR; TCRdb lists only in-frame clones, some missing. Seen in this sample are 150,000 or so clones; the ten most common clones hold 1.6%. Sequenced: PBMCs. These receptors were obtained from a woman aged 50 to 60 in good health and CMV-seronegative.

The genes are TRBV2 and TRBJ2-2; the match to TRBD2 covers 8 bases. With 4 bases clipped from V and 8 bases from J, the junction kept 3 bases outside the gene matches. The CDR3 sequence is 13 residues long. In germline, CDR1 is SNHLY, CDR2 FYNNEI. CDR3 region: CASSVIAGGELFF. DNA of the CDR3: TGTGCCAGCAGTGTAATAGCGGGGGGGGAGCTGTTTTTT.

CDR3 DNA: TGTGCCAGCAGCGAGGGACTGGCGTCCTACGAGCAGTACTTC. This codes for CASSEGLASYEQYF. The rearrangement uses TRBV5-4 and TRBJ2-7; D is possibly TRBD2 (6 bases). V dropped 4 bases and J dropped 1 base, with 12 bases sitting between them. Germline V gives CDR1 SGHNT, CDR2 YYREEE (reference sequence). The CDR3 length is 14 residues.

The gene calls are TRBV7-2 and TRBJ2-2, with unresolved D. With 1 base removed from V and 0 bases from J, the gap between germline ends came to 12 bases. The CDR3 is made up of 17 amino acids. The germline CDR1 and CDR2 sequences are SGHTA and FQGNSA. Here the CDR3 reads CASSLVSMLSNTGELFF. The CDR3, as DNA: TGTGCCAGCAGCTTAGTGTCTATGCTCTCGAACACCGGGGAGCTGTTTTTT.

This chain uses TRBV10-3 with TRBJ2-3, with 12 nucleotides matching TRBD1. V lost 10 bases, J lost 3 bases, and 11 bases stayed unmatched. From germline, CDR1 is ENHRY and CDR2 SYGVKD. CDR3 length: 16 residues. The CDR3 reads CATTGTGGVETDTQYF. CDR3 DNA: TGTGCCACTACCGGGACAGGGGGCGTTGAGACAGATACGCAGTATTTT.

The chain joins TRBV29-1 to TRBJ2-5; 13 bases map to TRBD2. Germline loops: CDR1 SQVTM, CDR2 ANQGSEA. The CDR3 runs 15 residues. The trim removed 1 base at V and 4 bases at J, leaving 3 bases unmatched. The CDR3 nucleotides read TGCAGCGTTGAAGGGACTAGCGGGAGACCAGAGACCCAGTACTTC. Encoded protein: CSVEGTSGRPETQYF.

The chain couples TRBV7-9 to TRBJ2-7; D is possibly TRBD2 (6 bases). Per the germline V gene, CDR1 is SEHNR and CDR2 is FQNEAQ (reference sequence). This CDR3 comprises 13 residues. Trimming pared 5 bases from V and 5 bases from J, leaving 13 bases between. CDR3 nucleotides: TGTGCCAGCAGCCCTTTGGGGGGACACGAGCAGTACTTC. It codes for CASSPLGGHEQYF.

This chain links TRBV9 with TRBJ2-7, with unresolved D. The V end was cut by 0 bases, the J end by 2 bases, with 9 bases between. This CDR3 has 14 residues. CDR1 is SGDLS, CDR2 YYNGEE, per germline. The CDR3 DNA is TGTGCCAGCAGCGTAGCAGGTGTTGCCTACGAGCAGTACTTC. The encoded protein is CASSVAGVAYEQYF.

V and J are TRBV10-3 and TRBJ2-7; possible D gene TRBD1, 5 bases. Trimming removed 0 bases from V and 2 bases from J, with 8 bases in between. There are 14 residues in the CDR3. CDR1 and CDR2 (germline): ENHRY, SYGVKD. The DNA of the CDR3 is TGTGCCATCAGTGAGTCACAGGAAACCTACGAGCAGTACTTC. Amino acids: CAISESQETYEQYF.

The chain links TRBV4-3 to TRBJ2-3; the match to TRBD2 covers 13 bases. The ends lost 5 bases at V and 2 bases at J; junction bases unmatched: 4. Germline V gene data show CDR1 as LGHNA and CDR2 as YSLEER. The length of the CDR3 is 16 residues. The CDR3 region is CASSSGTSGVTDTQYF. Here the CDR3 DNA reads TGCGCCAGCAGCAGTGGGACTAGCGGGGTCACAGATACGCAGTATTTT.

DNA of the CDR3: TGCGCCAGCAGCTGGACTAGCGATAGCTCCTACAATGAGCAGTTCTTC. It translates to CASSWTSDSSYNEQFF. V is TRBV5-1 and J is TRBJ2-1; TRBD2 matches 9 bases. V lost 3 bases, J lost 0 bases, and 4 bases stayed unmatched. In germline, CDR1 is SGHRS, CDR2 YFSETQ. The CDR3 length is 16 residues.

This chain joins TRBV20-1 and TRBJ1-1; weak D call: TRBD1 (5 bases). V lost 3 bases and J lost 8, with 10 bases in between. The length of the CDR3 is 11 residues. Germline V gives CDR1 DFQATT, CDR2 SNEGSKA (reference sequence). CDR3 protein: CSARGLAEAFF. The CDR3 DNA is TGCAGTGCTAGGGGACTGGCAGAAGCTTTCTTT.

The chain uses TRBV7-3 and TRBJ2-1, with a possible D match to TRBD1 (6 bases). Trimming removed 5 bases from V and 4 bases from J, with 9 bases in between. CDR1 SGHTA and CDR2 FQGTGA come from the germline V gene. CDR3 size: 13 residues. The CDR3 here is CASSLGQYNEQFF. CDR3 DNA sequence: TGTGCCAGCAGCCTAGGACAGTACAATGAGCAGTTCTTC.

V is TRBV19 and J is TRBJ1-5, with D possibly being TRBD1 (6 bases). Germline V gives CDR1 LNHDA, CDR2 SQIVND (reference sequence). V dropped 5 bases and J dropped 4 bases, with 15 bases sitting between them. The CDR3 is made up of 15 amino acids. CDR3 nucleotides: TGTGCCAGTAGTGTACAGGGTTGGGGTAATCAGCCCCAGCATTTT. This translates into CASSVQGWGNQPQHF.

The chain joins TRBV19 to TRBJ1-1; D uncertain. V lost 6 bases and J lost 4, with 12 bases in between. CDR1 and CDR2 from the germline V gene are LNHDA and SQIVND (reference sequence). The CDR3 loop spans 13 amino acids. The CDR3 region has the DNA TGTGCCAGTAGGGTGGGTGGAGGCACTGAAGCTTTCTTT. Translation gives CASRVGGGTEAFF.

The V call is TRBV7-8, the J call TRBJ1-2; TRBD1 agrees at 7 bases. The CDR3 contains 16 residues. The V segment lost 3 bases and the J segment 3 bases; nucleotides outside the gene matches: 10. The germline CDR1 and CDR2 sequences are SGHVS and FQNEAQ. As DNA, the CDR3 is TGTGCCAGCAGCTTCTGGCAGACAGGGCCCTACTATGGCTACACCTTC. It is translated as CASSFWQTGPYYGYTF.

A word on this clone: Other DNA sequences from this sample encode an identical CDR3 as well. The chain joins TRBV4-1 to TRBJ2-7; TRBD2 matches 9 bases. The CDR3 runs to 15 residues. The J segment lost 0 bases and the V segment lost 1 base, leaving 1 base of the junction unmatched. Germline CDR1 is MGHRA and CDR2 is YSYEKL. The CDR3 region has the DNA TGCGCCAGCAGCCAAGGAGCGGGGGGCTCCTACGAGCAGTACTTC. This translates into CASSQGAGGSYEQYF.